These 14 T cell receptor beta chains originate from one sample sequenced in a study of technical replicates of blood from a handful of donors. Sequencing used immunoSEQ multiplex PCR; TCRdb keeps in-frame clones, though not all of them. The profile shows 55,000 to 75,000 clones, 80% to 95% of them singletons. The sample taken for sequencing was T cells isolated from PBMCs. The receptor source for this set is a human donor in good health.

The rearrangement joins TRBV30 to TRBJ2-7; 10 bases line up with TRBD1. The CDR3 is 15 amino acids. Germline CDR1 reads GTSNPN; CDR2 reads SVGIG (reference sequence). V shed 0 bases, J shed 2 bases, and the junction held 4 bases outside the gene matches. CDR3 sequence: CAWSVLGQGAYEQYF. The CDR3 DNA reads TGTGCCTGGAGTGTACTTGGACAGGGGGCCTACGAGCAGTACTTC.

V gene TRBV5-4 combines with J gene TRBJ2-5; 13 bases line up with TRBD2. Trimming removed 3 bases from V and 4 bases from J; junction bases left unmatched: 12. CDR1 and CDR2 (germline): SGHNT, YYREEE (reference sequence). This CDR3 contains 18 residues. The CDR3 DNA is TGTGCCAGCAGCTCAGGGACACGACTAGCGGGAGGATTAGAGACCCAGTACTTC. Translating gives CASSSGTRLAGGLETQYF. The complete variable domain, with remaining parts taken from reference TRBV5-4 and TRBJ2-5, reads ETGVTQSPTHLIKTRGQQVTLRCSSQSGHNTVSWYQQALGQGPQFIFQYYREEENGRGNFPPRFSGLQFPNYSSELNVNALELDDSALYLCASSSGTRLAGGLETQYFGPGTRLLVL.

V gene TRBV19 combines with J gene TRBJ2-3, with D uncertain. The CDR3 has 14 residues. Trimming stripped 7 bases from V and 2 bases from J, with 13 bases between. The V gene's germline CDR1 is LNHDA and CDR2 SQIVND (reference sequence). The CDR3 is CASTHGPATDTQYF. The CDR3 DNA reads TGTGCCAGTACCCATGGGCCAGCCACAGATACGCAGTATTTT.

The J gene is TRBJ1-2, the V gene TRBV18, with TRBD1 as a possible D gene (5 bases). V was trimmed by 5 bases and J by 4 bases, leaving 14 bases between them. This CDR3 has 14 amino acids. The germline gives CDR1 KGHSH, CDR2 LQKENI. The CDR3 spells CASSVQGPSYGYTF. CDR3 coding DNA: TGTGCCAGCTCAGTCCAGGGTCCCAGCTATGGCTACACCTTC.

CDR3 sequence: CASSFLGDFMETQYF. The CDR3 DNA sequence: TGTGCCAGCAGCTTTCTGGGTGACTTCATGGAGACCCAGTACTTC. The chain uses TRBV7-9 and TRBJ2-5; D gene uncertain. The CDR3 is 15 amino acids. The germline V and J ends were trimmed by 3 bases and 5 bases, with 16 bases remaining between them. Germline lookup yields CDR1 SEHNR and CDR2 FQNEAQ (reference sequence). The full variable domain, its missing parts supplied by reference TRBV7-9 and TRBJ2-5, is DTGVSQNPRHKITKRGQNVTFRCDPISEHNRLYWYRQTLGQGPEFLTYFQNEAQLEKSRLLSDRFSAERPKGSFSTLEIQRTEQGDSAMYLCASSFLGDFMETQYFGPGTRLLVL.

The rearrangement links TRBV2 to TRBJ1-5; the D is unclear. Germline CDR1 reads SNHLY; CDR2 reads FYNNEI. Deletions cut 4 bases from V and 0 bases from J, with 13 bases between. The CDR3 spans 16 residues. The CDR3 DNA reads as TGTGCCAGCAGTGGTTTCCAGGCTATTAGCAATCAGCCCCAGCATTTT. Its protein product is CASSGFQAISNQPQHF.

The V gene is TRBV29-1, the J gene TRBJ1-1, with no clear D. Germline lookup yields CDR1 SQVTM and CDR2 ANQGSEA. V was trimmed by 3 bases and J by 6 bases, leaving 17 bases between them. The CDR3 covers 14 residues. As DNA, the CDR3 is TGCAGCGTTGAGAAAGGCGGGGTTTTCGCTGAAGCTTTCTTT. Its translation: CSVEKGGVFAEAFF.

This chain joins TRBV9 and TRBJ2-3; 10 bases fit TRBD2. CDR1 SGDLS and CDR2 YYNGEE come from the germline V gene. The CDR3 runs to 17 residues. V was pared by 2 bases and J by 2 bases, with 8 bases of the junction left unmatched. The CDR3, as DNA: TGTGCCAGCAGCGTCGCTAGCGGGAGTAGTTTCACAGATACGCAGTATTTT. Its translation is CASSVASGSSFTDTQYF. The variable domain in full, completed from reference TRBV9 and TRBJ2-3, reads DSGVTQTPKHLITATGQRVTLRCSPRSGDLSVYWYQQSLDQGLQFLIQYYNGEERAKGNILERFSAQQFPDLHSELNLSSLELGDSALYFCASSVASGSSFTDTQYFGPGTRLTVL.

The chain links TRBV7-2 to TRBJ2-7; 7 bases fit TRBD2. Germline lookup yields CDR1 SGHTA and CDR2 FQGNSA. V lost 7 bases, J lost 6 bases, and 9 bases stayed unmatched. The CDR3 consists of 13 residues. DNA for the CDR3: TGTGCCAGCACGCCGGGACTAAATCGCGAGCAGTACTTC. Protein: CASTPGLNREQYF.

The chain carries TRBV28 and TRBJ2-7; no clear D. CDR1 and CDR2 from the germline V gene are MDHEN and SYDVKM. V lost 5 bases to trimming and J lost 0 bases, with 11 bases between them. The CDR3 has 14 residues. This CDR3 is CASSLPGDSYEQYF. CDR3 DNA sequence: TGTGCCAGCAGTCTCCCAGGTGACTCCTACGAGCAGTACTTC.

The chain uses TRBV27 and TRBJ2-2; TRBD1 aligns across 7 bases. The junction had 4 bases not matched to a gene; V was cut back by 3 bases and J by 0 bases. Germline loops: CDR1 MNHEY, CDR2 SMNVEV (reference sequence). There are 16 residues in the CDR3. CDR3 in amino acids: CASSFYGTANTGELFF. In DNA, the CDR3 is TGTGCCAGCAGTTTTTACGGGACAGCGAACACCGGGGAGCTGTTTTTT.

DNA for the CDR3: TGTGCCAGCAGCTTAGCGCTTTTTAACGACAGGTCTATTTCCTACGAGCAGTACTTC. Protein product: CASSLALFNDRSISYEQYF. The V and J genes are TRBV7-9 and TRBJ2-7; weak D call: TRBD1 (6 bases). Trimming removed 0 bases from V and 1 base from J, with 22 bases in between. The CDR3 runs 19 residues. Germline V gives CDR1 SEHNR, CDR2 FQNEAQ (reference sequence).

This clone was observed a single time. The genes are TRBV30 and TRBJ1-1, with TRBD1 as a possible D gene (6 bases). The CDR3 has 13 amino acids. The germline V and J ends were trimmed by 3 bases and 1 base, with 9 bases remaining between them. Germline lookup yields CDR1 GTSNPN and CDR2 SVGIG (reference sequence). The CDR3: CAWRQGTNTEAFF. CDR3 sequence (DNA): TGTGCCTGGAGACAGGGCACGAACACTGAAGCTTTCTTT.

The CDR3 DNA reads as TGTGCCACCCGAGCGGGAGCGCACTCGGAGCAGTACTTC. This codes for CATRAGAHSEQYF. V usage is TRBV11-2 and J usage is TRBJ2-7, with TRBD2 identical over 8 bases. J gave up 7 bases and V 10 bases, and 12 bases lay outside the gene matches. CDR3 size: 13 residues. The germline V gene encodes CDR1 SGHAT and CDR2 FQNNGV. The full variable domain, rest sourced from reference TRBV11-2 and TRBJ2-7, is EAGVAQSPRYKIIEKRQSVAFWCNPISGHATLYWYQQILGQGPKLLIQFQNNGVVDDSQLPKDRFSAERLKGVDSTLKIQPAKLEDSAVYLCATRAGAHSEQYFGPGTRLTVT.